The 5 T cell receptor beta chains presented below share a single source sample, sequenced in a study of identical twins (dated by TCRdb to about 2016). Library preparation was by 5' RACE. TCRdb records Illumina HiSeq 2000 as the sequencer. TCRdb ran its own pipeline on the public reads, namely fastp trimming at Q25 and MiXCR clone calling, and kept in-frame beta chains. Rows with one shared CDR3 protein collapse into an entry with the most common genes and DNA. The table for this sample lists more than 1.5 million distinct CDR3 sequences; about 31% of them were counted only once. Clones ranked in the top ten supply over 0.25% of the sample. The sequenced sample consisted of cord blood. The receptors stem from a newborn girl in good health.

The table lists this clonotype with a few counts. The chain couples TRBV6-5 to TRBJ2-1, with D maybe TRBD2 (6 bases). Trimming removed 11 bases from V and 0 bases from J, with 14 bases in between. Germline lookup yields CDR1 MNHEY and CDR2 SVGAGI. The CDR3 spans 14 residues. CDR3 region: CARRDSRSYNEQFF. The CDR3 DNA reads TGTGCCCGTCGGGACTCCCGCTCCTACAATGAGCAGTTCTTC.

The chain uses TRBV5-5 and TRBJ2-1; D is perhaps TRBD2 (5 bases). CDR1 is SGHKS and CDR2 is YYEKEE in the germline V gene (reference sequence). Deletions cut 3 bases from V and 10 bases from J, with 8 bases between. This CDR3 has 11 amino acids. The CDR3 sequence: CASSSRLEQFF. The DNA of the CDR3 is TGTGCCAGCAGCTCGCGACTAGAGCAGTTCTTC.

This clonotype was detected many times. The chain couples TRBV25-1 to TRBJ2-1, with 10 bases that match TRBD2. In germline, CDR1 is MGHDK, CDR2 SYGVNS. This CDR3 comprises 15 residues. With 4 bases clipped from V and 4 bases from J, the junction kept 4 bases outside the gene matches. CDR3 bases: TGTGCCAGCAGTGCTAGCGGGAGTAAGTACAATGAGCAGTTCTTC. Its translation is CASSASGSKYNEQFF.

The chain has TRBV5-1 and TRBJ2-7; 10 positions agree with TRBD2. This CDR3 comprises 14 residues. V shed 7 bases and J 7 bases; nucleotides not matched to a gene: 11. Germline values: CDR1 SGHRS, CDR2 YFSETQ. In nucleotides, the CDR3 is TGCGCCAGCCGAGGACTAGCGGATTACAATGAGCAGTACTTC. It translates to CASRGLADYNEQYF.

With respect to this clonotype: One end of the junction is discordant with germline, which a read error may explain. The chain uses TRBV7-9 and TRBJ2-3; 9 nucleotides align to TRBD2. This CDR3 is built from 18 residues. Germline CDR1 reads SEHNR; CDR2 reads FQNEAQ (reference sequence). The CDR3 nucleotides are TGTGCCAGCAGCTTCTTGTCGCGGGGGGGCGTCGGCACAGATACGCGGTATTTT. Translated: CASSFLSRGGVGTDTRYF.